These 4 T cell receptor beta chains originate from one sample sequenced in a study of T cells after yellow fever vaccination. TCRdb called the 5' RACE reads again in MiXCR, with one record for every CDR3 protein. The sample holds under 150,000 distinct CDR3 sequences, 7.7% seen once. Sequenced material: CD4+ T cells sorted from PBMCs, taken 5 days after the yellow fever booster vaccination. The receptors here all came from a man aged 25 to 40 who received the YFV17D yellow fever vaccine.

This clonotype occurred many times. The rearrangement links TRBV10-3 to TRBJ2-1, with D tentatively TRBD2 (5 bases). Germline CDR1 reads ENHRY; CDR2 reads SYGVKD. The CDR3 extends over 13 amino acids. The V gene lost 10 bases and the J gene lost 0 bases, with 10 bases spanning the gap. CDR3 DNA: TGTGCCAGTGTAGGGAGCTCCTACAATGAGCAGTTCTTC. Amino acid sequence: CASVGSSYNEQFF.

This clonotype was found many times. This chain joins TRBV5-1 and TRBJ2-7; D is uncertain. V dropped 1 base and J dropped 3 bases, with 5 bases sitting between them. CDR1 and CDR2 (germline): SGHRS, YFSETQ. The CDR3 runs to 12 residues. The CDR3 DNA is TGCGCCAGCAGCTTGCCTAGCTACGAGCAGTACTTC. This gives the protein CASSLPSYEQYF.

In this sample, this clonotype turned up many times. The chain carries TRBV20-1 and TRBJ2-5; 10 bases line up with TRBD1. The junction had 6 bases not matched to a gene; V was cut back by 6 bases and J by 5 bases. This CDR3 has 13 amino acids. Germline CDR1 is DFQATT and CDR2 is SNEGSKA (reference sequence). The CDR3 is CSAWGGQGETQYF. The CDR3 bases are TGCAGTGCCTGGGGGGGACAGGGGGAGACCCAGTACTTC.

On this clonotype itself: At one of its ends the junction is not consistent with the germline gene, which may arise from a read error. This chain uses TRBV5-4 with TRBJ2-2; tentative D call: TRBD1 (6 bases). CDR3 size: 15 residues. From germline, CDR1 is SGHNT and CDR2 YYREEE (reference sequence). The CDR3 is CPSSRGHSNTGELFF. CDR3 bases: TGTCCCAGCAGCCGGGGACACTCCAACACCGGGGAGCTGTTTTTT.